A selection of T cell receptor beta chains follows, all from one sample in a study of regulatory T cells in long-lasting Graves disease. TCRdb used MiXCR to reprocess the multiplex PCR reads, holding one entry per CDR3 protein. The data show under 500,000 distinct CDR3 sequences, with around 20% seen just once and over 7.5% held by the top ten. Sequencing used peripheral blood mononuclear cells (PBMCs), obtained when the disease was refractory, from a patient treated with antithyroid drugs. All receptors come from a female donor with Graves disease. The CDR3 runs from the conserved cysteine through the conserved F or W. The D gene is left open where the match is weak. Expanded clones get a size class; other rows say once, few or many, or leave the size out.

CDR3nt: TGTGCCAGCAGTTACGAGACAGGGGGCGGTCACACCGGGGAGCTGTTTTTT; CDR3aa: CASSYETGGGHTGELFF; d_gene: TRBD1; abundance: few; j_gene: TRBJ2-2; v_gene: TRBV6-5
CDR3nt: TGTGCCAGCACCATGATAGGGACAACGAACACCGGGGAGCTGTTTTTT; CDR3aa: CASTMIGTTNTGELFF; d_gene: -; abundance: -; j_gene: TRBJ2-2; v_gene: TRBV12-3/TRBV12-4
CDR3nt: TGCAGTGCTGACAGGGCTGCTGAAGCTTTCTTT; CDR3aa: CSADRAAEAFF; d_gene: TRBD1; abundance: -; j_gene: TRBJ1-1; v_gene: TRBV20-1
CDR3nt: TGTGCCAGCAGACCAACCCCGGGCAGCCCAAGAGGGACTGAAGCTTTCTTT; CDR3aa: CASRPTPGSPRGTEAFF; d_gene: -; abundance: few; j_gene: TRBJ1-1; v_gene: TRBV6-1
CDR3nt: TGCGCCAGCAGCCAAGAAGTGGGGAATTCACCCCTCCACTTT; CDR3aa: CASSQEVGNSPLHF; d_gene: -; abundance: few; j_gene: TRBJ1-6; v_gene: TRBV4-3
CDR3nt: TGCGCCAGCAGCTTGAAGCCAGGGGAGAACTATGGCTACACCTTC; CDR3aa: CASSLKPGENYGYTF; d_gene: -; abundance: many; j_gene: TRBJ1-2; v_gene: TRBV5-1
CDR3nt: TGTGCCAGCAGTTCCAAGTCCTACGAGCAGTACTTC; CDR3aa: CASSSKSYEQYF; d_gene: -; abundance: many; j_gene: TRBJ2-7; v_gene: TRBV6-5
CDR3nt: TGTGCCATCAGTTCCCTGGGGGTCTACGAGCAGTACTTC; CDR3aa: CAISSLGVYEQYF; d_gene: -; abundance: -; j_gene: TRBJ2-7; v_gene: TRBV10-3
CDR3nt: TGCGCCAGCAGCTTGGAAGCGGGACAAAGCACTGAAGCTTTCTTT; CDR3aa: CASSLEAGQSTEAFF; d_gene: -; abundance: -; j_gene: TRBJ1-1; v_gene: TRBV5-1
CDR3nt: TGTGCCAGCAGTTACGTGGGGACAGGCTATGAAAAACTGTTTTTT; CDR3aa: CASSYVGTGYEKLFF; d_gene: TRBD1; abundance: many; j_gene: TRBJ1-4; v_gene: TRBV6-2/TRBV6-3
CDR3nt: TGTGCCAGCAGCGTAGAGGAGGCAGGGGGAGTAGAAGAGACCCAGTACTTC; CDR3aa: CASSVEEAGGVEETQYF; d_gene: TRBD1; abundance: -; j_gene: TRBJ2-5; v_gene: TRBV9
CDR3nt: TGTGCCAGCAGTCTTCCGGGACAGGGGATTCAGCCCCAGCATTTT; CDR3aa: CASSLPGQGIQPQHF; d_gene: TRBD1; abundance: -; j_gene: TRBJ1-5; v_gene: TRBV28
CDR3nt: TGCAGCGTTGAGAGGCTAGGGGGCCGCACAGATACGCAGTATTTT; CDR3aa: CSVERLGGRTDTQYF; d_gene: TRBD1; abundance: -; j_gene: TRBJ2-3; v_gene: TRBV29-1
CDR3nt: TGTGCCAGCAGCTTAGGGGTTCACTACGAGCAGTACTTC; CDR3aa: CASSLGVHYEQYF; d_gene: -; abundance: -; j_gene: TRBJ2-7; v_gene: TRBV13
CDR3nt: TGTGCCAGCCGTTTCAGGAGAGCGGGAGACACAGATACGCAGTATTTT; CDR3aa: CASRFRRAGDTDTQYF; d_gene: TRBD2; abundance: few; j_gene: TRBJ2-3; v_gene: TRBV6-2/TRBV6-3
CDR3nt: TGTGCCAGCAGGGGGACGGATACTTTGAACACTGAAGCTTTCTTT; CDR3aa: CASRGTDTLNTEAFF; d_gene: -; abundance: many; j_gene: TRBJ1-1; v_gene: TRBV12-3/TRBV12-4
CDR3nt: TGTGCCACCAGTCAATCAGCTATTCCCGGGACTAGCGGGACCCTCAGGGACACCGGGGAGCTGTTTTTT; CDR3aa: CATSQSAIPGTSGTLRDTGELFF; d_gene: TRBD2; abundance: -; j_gene: TRBJ2-2; v_gene: TRBV24-1
CDR3nt: TGCGCCAGCAGCCCGGACTCCTCTAATGAGCAGTTCTTC; CDR3aa: CASSPDSSNEQFF; d_gene: -; abundance: -; j_gene: TRBJ2-1; v_gene: TRBV5-1
CDR3nt: TGTGCCAGCAGCCCCCGGGAGAAGCGGGAGTTAAGAGAGACCCAGTACTTC; CDR3aa: CASSPREKRELRETQYF; d_gene: TRBD2; abundance: few; j_gene: TRBJ2-5; v_gene: TRBV13
CDR3nt: TGTGCCAGCAGCGTAAATGCCCAGGGGGTAGGTGAAAAACTGTTTTTT; CDR3aa: CASSVNAQGVGEKLFF; d_gene: TRBD1; abundance: once; j_gene: TRBJ1-4; v_gene: TRBV9
CDR3nt: TGTGCCAGCACCCCCTGGGGCTACGAGCAGTACTTC; CDR3aa: CASTPWGYEQYF; d_gene: -; abundance: many; j_gene: TRBJ2-7; v_gene: TRBV6-1
CDR3nt: TGCAGCGTATCAGGCCCCTTACCCGAGCAGTACTTC; CDR3aa: CSVSGPLPEQYF; d_gene: -; abundance: -; j_gene: TRBJ2-7; v_gene: TRBV29-1
CDR3nt: TGTGCCAGCAGCCCAGGCCGGGAGACAGAAGCTTTCTTT; CDR3aa: CASSPGRETEAFF; d_gene: -; abundance: many; j_gene: TRBJ1-1; v_gene: TRBV28
CDR3nt: TGTGCCAGCAGTAGAACTAGCGGGAGAAACACCGGGGAGCTGTTTTTT; CDR3aa: CASSRTSGRNTGELFF; d_gene: TRBD2; abundance: -; j_gene: TRBJ2-2; v_gene: TRBV27
CDR3nt: TGTGCCAGCAAAATTAAAGGGGGCTTAGGAGGCTACACCTTC; CDR3aa: CASKIKGGLGGYTF; d_gene: TRBD1; abundance: many; j_gene: TRBJ1-2; v_gene: TRBV6-1
CDR3nt: TGTGCCATCACCGATTACCCCCTAGCGGGAGCAAACAATGAGCAGTTCTTC; CDR3aa: CAITDYPLAGANNEQFF; d_gene: TRBD2; abundance: once; j_gene: TRBJ2-1; v_gene: TRBV27
CDR3nt: TGTGCCAGCAAGGGAGGTTCCTACGAGCAGTACTTC; CDR3aa: CASKGGSYEQYF; d_gene: -; abundance: medium-sized; j_gene: TRBJ2-7; v_gene: TRBV6-1
CDR3nt: TGTGCCAGCAGTGCCGGACAGGGAGGGCTGTTTTTT; CDR3aa: CASSAGQGGLFF; d_gene: TRBD1; abundance: many; j_gene: TRBJ2-2; v_gene: TRBV6-1
CDR3nt: TGTGCCAGCAGTCCGGGGACAGCGCTATGGGCAGGAAGCACCATATATTTT; CDR3aa: CASSPGTALWAGSTIYF; d_gene: TRBD1; abundance: once; j_gene: TRBJ1-3; v_gene: TRBV7-2
CDR3nt: TGTGCCAGCAGCTCTTCGAGTACGTCTCATCGCCAGTACTTC; CDR3aa: CASSSSSTSHRQYF; d_gene: -; abundance: many; j_gene: TRBJ2-7; v_gene: TRBV7-2
CDR3nt: TGTGCCAGTCACGGTCGGAACTACGAGCAGTACTTC; CDR3aa: CASHGRNYEQYF; d_gene: -; abundance: many; j_gene: TRBJ2-7; v_gene: TRBV6-1
CDR3nt: TGTGCCAGCAGCGAGAGAAGACTAGCGGGAGCCGAGCAGTACTTC; CDR3aa: CASSERRLAGAEQYF; d_gene: TRBD2; abundance: few; j_gene: TRBJ2-7; v_gene: TRBV7-6
CDR3nt: TGTGCCAGCATACGGAACACTGAAGCTTTCTTT; CDR3aa: CASIRNTEAFF; d_gene: -; abundance: many; j_gene: TRBJ1-1; v_gene: TRBV6-2/TRBV6-3
CDR3nt: TGCGCCAGCAGCTCCGTGGTTGGACAGGTATCGAACACTGAAGCTTTCTTT; CDR3aa: CASSSVVGQVSNTEAFF; d_gene: TRBD1; abundance: few; j_gene: TRBJ1-1; v_gene: TRBV5-1
CDR3nt: TGTGCCAGCAGCAAAGACAGGGACAACACTGAAGCTTTCTTT; CDR3aa: CASSKDRDNTEAFF; d_gene: TRBD1; abundance: many; j_gene: TRBJ1-1; v_gene: TRBV5-8
CDR3nt: TGTGCCAGCAGTTTACGCGCAGGCTACACCTTC; CDR3aa: CASSLRAGYTF; d_gene: -; abundance: many; j_gene: TRBJ1-2; v_gene: TRBV28
CDR3nt: TGCGCCAGCAGCACGTGGACAGGGGAGAAGACCCAGTACTTC; CDR3aa: CASSTWTGEKTQYF; d_gene: TRBD1; abundance: few; j_gene: TRBJ2-5; v_gene: TRBV5-1
CDR3nt: TGTGCCAGCAGTTATGGCCCCCGGACGCAGTATTTT; CDR3aa: CASSYGPRTQYF; d_gene: -; abundance: -; j_gene: TRBJ2-3; v_gene: TRBV12-3/TRBV12-4
CDR3nt: TGTGCCAGCAGCGCACTACAGGGAAAGTATCAGCCCCAGCATTTT; CDR3aa: CASSALQGKYQPQHF; d_gene: -; abundance: -; j_gene: TRBJ1-5; v_gene: TRBV7-6
CDR3nt: TGTGCCAGCAGCTTTTTGGGGGTCTCTAACACCATATATTTT; CDR3aa: CASSFLGVSNTIYF; d_gene: -; abundance: -; j_gene: TRBJ1-3; v_gene: TRBV5-6